This T cell receptor beta chain was identified in a study of regulatory T cells in long-lasting Graves disease. This clonotype was counted only a few times. The germline V gene encodes CDR1 SNHLY and CDR2 FYNNEI. Trimming cost V 6 bases and J 4 bases, with 21 bases left between them. The CDR3 covers 16 residues. The time point here: newly diagnosed GD, antithyroid drugs for less than 3 months. PBMCs provided the RNA from which the TCR library was made. Libraries of TCR beta came from iRepertoire HTBI primers plus Arm-PCR of CDR3 regions. MiXCR, run by TCRdb on the multiplex PCR reads, gives a single entry per CDR3 protein. The sample carries about 440,000 distinct CDR3 sequences, about 15% recorded once. Separately, the same data were catalogued under a study of T cells in Graves' hyperthyroidism and ophthalmopathy.

The chain recombines TRBV2 with TRBJ1-1, with D unresolved. The specimen comprised peripheral blood mononuclear cells (PBMCs), sampled at new diagnosis, from a patient treated with antithyroid drugs. The source is a woman younger than 45 with Graves disease. In DNA form, the CDR3 reads TGTGCCAGCAGCGTAAGGCAGATTGGCATGACCACTGAAGCTTTCTTT. Its protein is CASSVRQIGMTTEAFF. Filled out from reference TRBV2 and TRBJ1-1, the complete variable domain reads EPEVTQTPSHQVTQMGQEVILRCVPISNHLYFYWYRQILGQKVEFLVSFYNNEISEKSEIFDDQFSVERPDGSNFTLKIRSTKLEDSAMYFCASSVRQIGMTTEAFFGQGTRLTVV.